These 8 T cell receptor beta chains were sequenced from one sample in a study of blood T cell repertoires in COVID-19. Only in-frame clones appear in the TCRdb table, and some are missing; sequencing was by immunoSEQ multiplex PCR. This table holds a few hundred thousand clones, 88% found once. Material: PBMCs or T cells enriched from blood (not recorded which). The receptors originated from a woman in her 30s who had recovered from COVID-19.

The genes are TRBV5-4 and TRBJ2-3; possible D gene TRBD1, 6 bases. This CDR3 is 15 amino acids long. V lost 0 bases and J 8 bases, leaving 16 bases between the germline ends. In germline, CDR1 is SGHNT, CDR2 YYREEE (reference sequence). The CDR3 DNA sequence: TGTGCCAGCAGCTTGGAGGCCGGGGTACAGGGTACGCAGTATTTT. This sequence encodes CASSLEAGVQGTQYF.

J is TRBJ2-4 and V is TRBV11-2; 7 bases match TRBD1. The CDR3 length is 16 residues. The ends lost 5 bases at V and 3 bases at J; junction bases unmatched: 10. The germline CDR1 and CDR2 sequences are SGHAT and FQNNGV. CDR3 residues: CASSQNRGVFKNIQYF. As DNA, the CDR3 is TGTGCCAGCAGCCAAAACAGGGGAGTATTCAAAAACATTCAGTACTTC.

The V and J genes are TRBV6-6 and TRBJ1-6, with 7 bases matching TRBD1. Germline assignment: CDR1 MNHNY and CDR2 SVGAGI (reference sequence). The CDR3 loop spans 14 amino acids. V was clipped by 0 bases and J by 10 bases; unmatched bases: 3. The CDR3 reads CASSYSGGESPLHF. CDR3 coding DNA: TGTGCCAGCAGTTACTCAGGGGGCGAGTCACCCCTCCACTTT.

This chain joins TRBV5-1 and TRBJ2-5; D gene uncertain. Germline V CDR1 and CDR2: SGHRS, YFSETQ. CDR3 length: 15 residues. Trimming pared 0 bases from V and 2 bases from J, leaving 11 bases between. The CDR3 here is CASSLVLASQETQYF. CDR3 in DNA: TGCGCCAGCAGCTTGGTGTTGGCCTCTCAAGAGACCCAGTACTTC.

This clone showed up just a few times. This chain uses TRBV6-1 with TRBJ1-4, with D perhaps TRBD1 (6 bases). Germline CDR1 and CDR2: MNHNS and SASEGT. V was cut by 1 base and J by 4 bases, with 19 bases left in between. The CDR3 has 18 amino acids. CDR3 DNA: TGTGCCAGCAGTGAAGTGTCTTGGGGGGGCGTCGGTAATGAAAAACTGTTTTTT. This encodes CASSEVSWGGVGNEKLFF.

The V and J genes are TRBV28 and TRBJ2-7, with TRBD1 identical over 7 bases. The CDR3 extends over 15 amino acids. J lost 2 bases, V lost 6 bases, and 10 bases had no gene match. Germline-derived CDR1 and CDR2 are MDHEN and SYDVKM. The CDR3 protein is CASRTLGQAAYEQYF. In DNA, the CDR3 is TGTGCCAGCAGGACCCTTGGACAGGCGGCCTACGAGCAGTACTTC.

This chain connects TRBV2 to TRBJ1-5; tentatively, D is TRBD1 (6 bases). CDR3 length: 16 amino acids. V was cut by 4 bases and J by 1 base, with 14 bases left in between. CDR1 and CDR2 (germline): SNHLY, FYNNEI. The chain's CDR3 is CASSGKQGLSNQPQHF. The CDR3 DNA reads TGTGCCAGCAGTGGCAAACAGGGTTTAAGCAATCAGCCCCAGCATTTT.

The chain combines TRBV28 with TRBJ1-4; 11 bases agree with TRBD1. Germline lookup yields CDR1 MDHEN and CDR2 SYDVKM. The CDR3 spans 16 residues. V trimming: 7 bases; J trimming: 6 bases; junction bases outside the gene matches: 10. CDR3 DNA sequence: TGTGCCAGCACCTTAACCGGGACAGGGGGTCATGAAAAACTGTTTTTT. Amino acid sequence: CASTLTGTGGHEKLFF.